What follows are 20 T cell receptor beta chains derived from one specimen sequenced in a study of post-analysis software for immune sequencing data. Whole-study findings and limits: Roughly 5 TRBV segments, including TRBV5-6, TRBV5-1 and TRBV20-1, were more frequent in patients than controls.

Which antigens these TCRs recognize remains unknown. Included in the TCR beta cDNA libraries were unique molecular identifiers. TCRdb itself ran the PCR reads through MiXCR, one entry per CDR3 protein. The sample records a few hundred thousand distinct CDR3 sequences, roughly 30% being singletons. Sequenced: blood. These receptors originate from a girl under 18 with multiple sclerosis.

This sequence joins TRBV19 and TRBJ1-2, with a possible D match to TRBD1 (5 bases). V was pared by 5 bases and J by 3 bases, with 7 bases between. The CDR3 is made up of 12 amino acids. Germline CDR1 and CDR2: LNHDA and SQIVND (reference sequence). CDR3 in amino acids: CASSGHDYGYTF. Written as DNA, the CDR3 is TGTGCCAGTAGTGGACATGACTATGGCTACACCTTC.

This clonotype has more than one count but fewer than ten. This sequence joins TRBV6-5 and TRBJ1-1; maybe TRBD1 (6 bases). Germline CDR1 MNHEY, CDR2 SVGAGI. The CDR3 has 13 amino acids. V gave up 2 bases and J gave up 4 bases, with 8 bases separating them. CDR3 region: CASSYADSTEAFF. CDR3 sequence (DNA): TGTGCCAGCAGTTACGCGGACAGCACTGAAGCTTTCTTT.

The chain uses TRBV5-1 and TRBJ2-1; D possibly corresponds to TRBD1 (6 bases). Germline V gives CDR1 SGHRS, CDR2 YFSETQ. Trimming took 1 base from V and 5 from J, leaving 13 bases between them. The CDR3 runs 15 residues. The DNA for the CDR3 is TGCGCCAGCAGCTTGACCGACAGGCCCGACAATGAGCAGTTCTTC. Protein product: CASSLTDRPDNEQFF. Combining the CDR3 with reference TRBV5-1 and TRBJ2-1 gives the whole variable domain KAGVTQTPRYLIKTRGQQVTLSCSPISGHRSVSWYQQTPGQGLQFLFEYFSETQRNKGNFPGRFSGRQFSNSRSEMNVSTLELGDSALYLCASSLTDRPDNEQFFGPGTRLTVL.

V and J are TRBV5-1 and TRBJ2-2; D is possibly TRBD2 (5 bases). V was trimmed by 0 bases and J by 0 bases, leaving 6 bases between them. The CDR3 contains 15 residues. CDR1 SGHRS and CDR2 YFSETQ come from the germline V gene. The CDR3 DNA is TGCGCCAGCAGCTTGGTAGCGACGAACACCGGGGAGCTGTTTTTT. Translation: CASSLVATNTGELFF.

This sequence joins TRBV24-1 and TRBJ2-3, with D unclear. The CDR3 spans 19 residues. CDR1 is KGHDR, CDR2 SFDVKD, per germline. V was pared by 6 bases and J by 0 bases, with 24 bases between. CDR3 protein: CATSQDEDGLSGSTDTQYF. The CDR3 DNA sequence: TGTGCCACCAGTCAGGACGAGGATGGCTTGTCGGGTAGCACAGATACGCAGTATTTT.

This rearrangement joins TRBV12-3 or TRBV12-4 to TRBJ2-2, with D perhaps TRBD1 (6 bases). Trimming cost V 1 base and J 3 bases, with 9 bases left between them. This CDR3 has 15 residues. CDR3: CASSLGPGDTGELFF. CDR3 nucleotide sequence: TGTGCCAGCAGTTTAGGGCCAGGGGACACCGGGGAGCTGTTTTTT.

This chain uses TRBV5-1 with TRBJ2-1, with 9 bases aligning to TRBD2. CDR3 size: 15 residues. V trimming: 5 bases; J trimming: 7 bases; junction bases outside the gene matches: 10. Germline assignment: CDR1 SGHRS and CDR2 YFSETQ. The chain's CDR3 is CASSPIAGVRNEQFF. CDR3 sequence (DNA): TGCGCCAGCAGTCCCATAGCGGGGGTCCGAAATGAGCAGTTCTTC.

Of note for this clonotype: The junction departs from the called germline gene at one end, perhaps through a read error. The chain combines TRBV9 with TRBJ1-2, with 8 bases matching TRBD1. CDR3 length: 12 residues. Germline loops: CDR1 SGDLS, CDR2 YYNGEE. The CDR3 region has the DNA TGTGTCAGCAACTCGGACAGGGACGGCTACACCTTC. It encodes CVSNSDRDGYTF.

This clonotype was picked up a small number of times. The chain recombines TRBV6-2 or TRBV6-3 with TRBJ1-5; D call uncertain. Looked up from germline, CDR1 is MNHEY and CDR2 is SVGEGT. V was cut by 7 bases and J by 0 bases, with 10 bases left in between. The CDR3 runs 14 residues. In DNA form, the CDR3 reads TGTGCCAGCACCTCAGCAAATAGCAATCAGCCCCAGCATTTT. Translated, it gives CASTSANSNQPQHF.

The rearrangement joins TRBV20-1 to TRBJ2-4, with 8 bases lining up with TRBD1. The last part of the DNA fits TRBJ2-7 better; the J call may be wrong. This CDR3 contains 12 residues. Germline V gene data show CDR1 as DFQATT and CDR2 as SNEGSKA (reference sequence). The CDR3 is CSVGQGSYEQYF. Here the CDR3 DNA reads TGCAGTGTCGGACAGGGTTCCTACGAGCAGTACTTC.

This clonotype occurred a few times. The chain joins TRBV4-1 to TRBJ2-1, with D perhaps TRBD1 (5 bases). Germline V lookup: CDR1 MGHRA, CDR2 YSYEKL. The CDR3 contains 15 residues. Trimming stripped 2 bases from V and 2 bases from J, with 10 bases between. The CDR3 nucleotides read TGCGCCAGCAGCCAACTTCAGGGCCCCTACAATGAGCAGTTCTTC. Translated: CASSQLQGPYNEQFF.

This clonotype was seen a handful of times. This rearrangement joins TRBV4-1 to TRBJ2-3, with D unresolved. The CDR3 has 13 amino acids. The germline V and J ends were trimmed by 0 bases and 11 bases, with 12 bases remaining between them. The germline gives CDR1 MGHRA, CDR2 YSYEKL. The CDR3 DNA reads TGCGCCAGCAGCCAAGATCTTGAATGGGGGCAGTATTTT. This translates into CASSQDLEWGQYF.

This clonotype was seen only a few times. The V gene is TRBV5-1, the J gene TRBJ1-2; 7 positions agree with TRBD1. This CDR3 spans 13 amino acids. J lost 8 bases, V lost 2 bases, and 6 bases had no gene match. Germline CDR1 SGHRS, CDR2 YFSETQ. CDR3 sequence: CASSFETGYGYTF. In DNA form, the CDR3 reads TGCGCCAGCAGCTTCGAGACAGGGTACGGCTACACCTTC.

The V and J genes are TRBV6-5 and TRBJ1-4, with D unresolved. The germline CDR1 and CDR2 sequences are MNHEY and SVGAGI. V lost 0 bases to trimming and J lost 7 bases, with 15 bases between them. The CDR3 contains 16 residues. The CDR3 is CASSYSMFGGGEKLFF. The CDR3 DNA follows: TGTGCCAGCAGTTACTCGATGTTTGGAGGAGGTGAAAAACTGTTTTTT.

This clonotype was found a few times. This chain links TRBV10-2 with TRBJ2-3, with TRBD2 matching over 10 bases. In germline, CDR1 is WSHSY, CDR2 SAAADI. This CDR3 comprises 16 residues. Germline trimming cut 7 bases from V and 2 bases from J; bases unmatched to any gene: 9. CDR3 residues: CASNPLAGDYTDTQYF. The DNA of the CDR3 is TGCGCCAGCAACCCGCTAGCGGGGGACTACACAGATACGCAGTATTTT.

The chain's CDR3 is CASSLTFNTEAFF. CDR3 DNA sequence: TGCGCCAGCAGCTTGACGTTCAACACTGAAGCTTTCTTT. The V and J genes are TRBV5-1 and TRBJ1-1; no definite D call. Between the trimmed V and J ends, which lost 1 base and 2 bases, there was a span of 6 bases. The CDR3 totals 13 residues. CDR1 is SGHRS and CDR2 is YFSETQ in the germline V gene. Full variable domain (missing parts from reference TRBV5-1 and TRBJ1-1): KAGVTQTPRYLIKTRGQQVTLSCSPISGHRSVSWYQQTPGQGLQFLFEYFSETQRNKGNFPGRFSGRQFSNSRSEMNVSTLELGDSALYLCASSLTFNTEAFFGQGTRLTVV.

This clonotype was detected many times. V usage is TRBV5-1 and J usage is TRBJ2-3, with D uncertain. Trimming left V 3 bases short and J 0 bases short, with 11 bases between. This CDR3 region has 15 residues. CDR1 is SGHRS, CDR2 YFSETQ, per germline. The CDR3 DNA reads as TGCGCCAGCAGCTCGGAGCTTCTTAGCACAGATACGCAGTATTTT. It encodes CASSSELLSTDTQYF.

The V gene is TRBV7-6, the J gene TRBJ2-3, with a tentative D call TRBD2 (5 bases). Trimming took off 6 bases at V and 0 bases at J, with 19 bases between the two ends. This CDR3 spans 17 amino acids. Germline CDR1 and CDR2: SGHVS and FNYEAQ. The CDR3 sequence: CASRSGELTLSTDTQYF. The CDR3 nucleotides read TGTGCCAGCAGGTCCGGGGAACTCACCCTAAGCACAGATACGCAGTATTTT.

This clonotype was counted between two and nine times. The chain carries TRBV20-1 and TRBJ1-2; unclear D gene. Looked up from germline, CDR1 is DFQATT and CDR2 is SNEGSKA (reference sequence). V lost 3 bases and J 0 bases, leaving 20 bases between the germline ends. The length of the CDR3 is 17 residues. The DNA for the CDR3 is TGCAGTGCTAGTTCGGAGCTCAGACCCGAAGCTAACTATGGCTACACCTTC. It specifies CSASSELRPEANYGYTF.

This clonotype was recorded a few times. J is TRBJ2-7 and V is TRBV5-6; D not resolved. The germline V and J ends were trimmed by 2 bases and 8 bases, with 14 bases remaining between them. Germline CDR1 is SGHDT and CDR2 is YYEEEE. The length of the CDR3 is 13 residues. The CDR3 reads CASSFGQLRQQYF. The CDR3 DNA follows: TGTGCCAGCAGCTTTGGGCAGCTTAGGCAGCAGTACTTC.